This T cell receptor beta chain emerged from a study of tumor-infiltrating lymphocytes in primary liver carcinoma. Across the study: These patients were men and women whose ages were 30 to 69 years. Lesions, classed as T1-T3 N0M0, spanned roughly 4.2 to 11 cm across. Study findings and constraints: A significantly higher top-250-clone fraction was recorded for tumors than for blood (p = 0.039).

CDR1 and CDR2 (germline): SQVTM, ANQGSEA. The CDR3 extends over 12 amino acids. Co-extracted RNA and DNA came from about 20-30 mg of unsorted bulk tissue. A remark on this clonotype: Its antigen is unidentified. Germline is not matched at one junction end, which may reflect a read error.

The investigators made TCR beta cDNA from 500 ng total RNA, using a constant-region primer. Modified slightly, ARM-PCR produced TCR beta libraries over three nested multiplex PCR rounds. The two initial PCR rounds, around 11 cycles each, used TRBV1-TRBV30 forward and C-beta reverse primers. TCRdb called the multiplex PCR reads again in MiXCR, with one record for every CDR3 protein. The sample carries approximately 88,000 distinct CDR3 sequences, 65% to 70% recorded once. Sequencing used tumor-adjacent normal liver tissue. This TCR derives from a man aged 40-49 years with primary liver carcinoma and hepatitis B virus infection. The chain has TRBV29-1 and TRBJ2-1, with a weak D call TRBD1 (6 bases). DNA of the CDR3: TGTAGCGTTGATGCCAGGGGCAGTGAGCAGTTCTTC. The encoded protein is CSVDARGSEQFF.